The TCR beta chain under discussion was sequenced for a study of cytomegalovirus exposure and HLA in healthy donors. Profiling relied on immunoSEQ multiplex PCR, and the TCRdb table lists in-frame clones only, not all of them. The sample includes about 220,000 clones, just under 90% seen only once; the top ten take about 2.8%. Whole-study results and caveats: Three chains linked to CMV were shown in vitro to be specific for CMV antigens.

The CDR3 totals 15 residues. CDR1 and CDR2 from the germline V gene are SGHVS and FNYEAQ. V trimming: 2 bases; J trimming: 5 bases; junction bases outside the gene matches: 5. Concerning this clone itself: The antigen is unknown.

The sequenced sample was PBMCs. V is TRBV7-6 and J is TRBJ2-5; 10 bases fit TRBD2. The receptor was isolated from a young man in good health and CMV-seronegative. CDR3 loop: CASSLLAGVAETQYF. The CDR3 bases are TGTGCCAGCAGCTTACTAGCGGGAGTGGCGGAGACCCAGTACTTC.